The T cell receptor (beta chain) described here comes from a study of human T cells and chemical hapten exposure. Across the study: Small differences in pooled library volume mainly drove the variation in TCR yields per sample.

From the RACE reads, TCRdb called clonotypes with MiXCR, one entry per CDR3 protein. This table has under 100,000 distinct CDR3 sequences, approximately 9% appearing once. This clonotype was recorded a few times. Its antigen remains unidentified. Findings and caveats of the study: The study found that PT1 expanded TCR counts correlated positively with patch test score.

CDR1 and CDR2 from the germline V gene are MDHEN and SYDVKM. This CDR3 is built from 14 residues. The V and J ends lost 5 bases and 9 bases respectively, with 19 bases between them. Time point reported: pre-sensitization, week 0. Specified treatment: therapeutic diphenylcyclopropenone sensitization with weekly scalp DPC. The J gene is TRBJ2-5, the V gene TRBV28, with TRBD1 as a possible D gene (6 bases). The material sequenced was whole blood, taken in connection with sensitization to the hapten diphenylcyclopropenone (DPC). The receptor comes from a man aged 35 to 55 with alopecia areata. Some clones in this sample may be carry-over from other donors' samples. Written as DNA, the CDR3 is TGTGCCAGCAGTATTGGACAGTGGACCGGAGCCCAGTACTTC. Translated, it gives CASSIGQWTGAQYF.